This passage covers 27 T cell receptor beta chains from one sample sequenced in a study of OX40 agonist ivuxolimab in advanced cancers. Some clones are missing from TCRdb's copy, which holds only in-frame ones; the method was immunoSEQ multiplex PCR. The sample has about 120,000 clones, 85% to 90% seen once. The sample consisted of CD4+ or CD8+ T cells sorted from blood, taken in a trial of the OX40 agonist ivuxolimab. The receptors derive from an adult with an advanced solid tumor such as melanoma, head and neck, liver or kidney cancer.

The V call is TRBV28, the J call TRBJ1-1; D is undetermined. V lost 3 bases and J 0 bases, leaving 5 bases between the germline ends. The CDR3 has 13 amino acids. The V gene's germline CDR1 is MDHEN and CDR2 SYDVKM. CDR3 protein: CASSFTVNTEAFF. CDR3 bases: TGTGCCAGCAGTTTTACGGTGAACACTGAAGCTTTCTTT.

The rearrangement links TRBV6-6 to TRBJ2-1, with 9 bases identical to TRBD2. V was pared by 5 bases and J by 4 bases, with 9 bases of the junction left unmatched. This CDR3 is built from 16 residues. In germline, CDR1 is MNHNY, CDR2 SVGAGI (reference sequence). The CDR3 region has the DNA TGTGCCAGCAGTCGTAAGGCTAGCGGGGTTTACAATGAGCAGTTCTTC. Encoded protein: CASSRKASGVYNEQFF.

This rearrangement joins TRBV5-6 to TRBJ2-1, with 7 bases aligning to TRBD1. Germline-derived CDR1 and CDR2 are SGHDT and YYEEEE. V dropped 2 bases and J dropped 10; count of bases not matched to a gene: 12. The CDR3 has 15 amino acids. In DNA, the CDR3 is TGTGCCAGCAGCTTACAGGGGTCCGGACATAGGGAGCAGTTCTTC. Translating gives CASSLQGSGHREQFF.

V is TRBV9 and J is TRBJ2-5, with 9 bases lining up with TRBD1. V trimming: 3 bases; J trimming: 2 bases; junction bases outside the gene matches: 5. This CDR3 is built from 15 residues. Per germline, CDR1 SGDLS and CDR2 YYNGEE. The CDR3 nucleotides are TGTGCCAGCAGCGCCCGACAGGGGGGGCAAGAGACCCAGTACTTC. The encoded protein is CASSARQGGQETQYF.

The J gene is TRBJ1-1, the V gene TRBV19; 8 positions match TRBD1. Germline V gene sequence: CDR1 LNHDA, CDR2 SQIVND (reference sequence). This CDR3 has 14 amino acids. Trimming cost V 7 bases and J 6 bases; bases outside gene matches: 10. Here the CDR3 reads CASTPQDRVAEAFF. The CDR3 DNA reads TGTGCCAGTACCCCCCAGGACAGGGTGGCTGAAGCTTTCTTT.

The V gene is TRBV19, the J gene TRBJ1-4; D gene ambiguous. Looked up from germline, CDR1 is LNHDA and CDR2 is SQIVND (reference sequence). The length of the CDR3 is 13 residues. The V end lost 7 bases, the J end lost 4 bases, and 10 bases lay between the germline ends. The CDR3 bases are TGTGCCAGTATATCAGCTGATAATGAAAAACTGTTTTTT. This gives the protein CASISADNEKLFF.

This chain uses TRBV9 with TRBJ2-7, with 7 bases fitting TRBD1. The CDR3 runs 15 residues. The V gene end was trimmed by 0 bases and the J gene end by 5 bases; junction bases not matched to a gene: 8. Germline V gene sequence: CDR1 SGDLS, CDR2 YYNGEE. The DNA of the CDR3 is TGTGCCAGCAGCGTAGCGGGCAGGGGGTGGGACGAGCAGTACTTC. Its protein is CASSVAGRGWDEQYF.

The rearrangement uses TRBV5-6 and TRBJ2-3, with TRBD1 identical over 7 bases. The V gene's germline CDR1 is SGHDT and CDR2 YYEEEE. Trimming cost V 4 bases and J 4 bases; bases outside gene matches: 9. The CDR3 contains 15 residues. Here the CDR3 DNA reads TGTGCCAGCAGCATGCGAGTGACAGGGTCAGATACGCAGTATTTT. Residues: CASSMRVTGSDTQYF.

This clone was recorded only once. The V and J genes are TRBV10-3 and TRBJ2-3, with 7 bases that match TRBD2. CDR3 length: 15 residues. Per germline, CDR1 ENHRY and CDR2 SYGVKD. Losses at the gene ends were 4 bases for V and 4 bases for J; bases not matched to a gene: 8. CDR3 region: CAISGSLGGADTQYF. DNA of the CDR3: TGTGCCATCAGTGGGAGTTTGGGGGGGGCAGATACGCAGTATTTT.

This chain connects TRBV28 to TRBJ2-1, with D unresolved. The CDR3 has 15 amino acids. From germline, CDR1 is MDHEN and CDR2 SYDVKM. Between the trimmed V and J ends, which lost 4 bases and 1 base, there was a span of 11 bases. CDR3: CASSSPTASYNEQFF. The CDR3 DNA sequence: TGTGCCAGCAGTTCCCCTACAGCTTCCTACAATGAGCAGTTCTTC. Supplemented by reference TRBV28 and TRBJ2-1, the full variable domain reads DVKVTQSSRYLVKRTGEKVFLECVQDMDHENMFWYRQDPGLGLRLIYFSYDVKMKEKGDIPEGYSVSREKKERFSLILESASTNQTSMYLCASSSPTASYNEQFFGPGTRLTVL.

The gene calls are TRBV30 and TRBJ2-5; TRBD2 might be the D (7 bases). The germline V and J ends were trimmed by 2 bases and 2 bases, with 24 bases remaining between them. CDR3 length: 18 residues. Germline V gene sequence: CDR1 GTSNPN, CDR2 SVGIG (reference sequence). For the CDR3, the DNA is TGTGCCTGGAGTCCACCCACTGGGGGGGGCCCTGGGCAAGAGACCCAGTACTTC. Its protein is CAWSPPTGGGPGQETQYF.

V and J are TRBV28 and TRBJ2-7, with 10 bases fitting TRBD2. CDR1 and CDR2 (germline): MDHEN, SYDVKM. This CDR3 has 13 residues. Trimming took 10 bases from V and 0 from J; bases not matched to a gene: 3. CDR3: CATSGGHSYEQYF. In DNA form, the CDR3 reads TGTGCCACTAGCGGGGGACACTCCTACGAGCAGTACTTC.

This sequence joins TRBV20-1 and TRBJ1-2, with D perhaps TRBD1 (6 bases). In germline, CDR1 is DFQATT, CDR2 SNEGSKA (reference sequence). The CDR3 extends over 10 amino acids. V was trimmed by 7 bases and J by 5 bases, leaving 8 bases between them. The CDR3 nucleotides are TGCAGTGGGGACAATTATGGCTACACCTTC. This encodes CSGDNYGYTF.

This clone was seen only a few times. This sequence joins TRBV7-3 and TRBJ1-1, with TRBD1 as a possible D gene (6 bases). This CDR3 is built from 14 residues. Per the germline V gene, CDR1 is SGHTA and CDR2 is FQGTGA. Trimming took off 6 bases at V and 0 bases at J, with 11 bases between the two ends. The CDR3 is CASRQDSLNTEAFF. Here the CDR3 DNA reads TGTGCCAGCAGGCAGGACAGTTTGAACACTGAAGCTTTCTTT.

This chain uses TRBV14 with TRBJ1-1; TRBD1 aligns across 9 bases. From germline, CDR1 is SGHDN and CDR2 FVKESK. V shed 0 bases and J 4 bases; nucleotides not matched to a gene: 6. The length of the CDR3 is 16 residues. This chain's CDR3 is CASSQDPGQGLTEAFF. The CDR3 DNA reads TGTGCCAGCAGCCAAGATCCGGGACAGGGCCTCACTGAAGCTTTCTTT.

The V and J genes are TRBV4-3 and TRBJ2-1; TRBD2 aligns across 11 bases. The length of the CDR3 is 16 residues. J gave up 4 bases and V 0 bases, and 2 bases lay outside the gene matches. Germline V gene data show CDR1 as LGHNA and CDR2 as YSLEER. CDR3 bases: TGCGCCAGCAGCCAAGATGCTAGCGGGGGGTACAATGAGCAGTTCTTC. This gives the protein CASSQDASGGYNEQFF.

This chain joins TRBV9 and TRBJ1-1; the D gene is possibly TRBD1 (6 bases). Germline V gene lookup returns CDR1 SGDLS and CDR2 YYNGEE. Trimming pared 0 bases from V and 6 bases from J, leaving 18 bases between. CDR3 length: 16 residues. For the CDR3, the DNA is TGTGCCAGCAGCGTAGGGGGTGGGGGCACGGATTCTGAAGCTTTCTTT. Translated: CASSVGGGGTDSEAFF.

The V call is TRBV7-2, the J call TRBJ2-3; the D is unclear. The CDR3 has 13 residues. Trimming pared 0 bases from V and 2 bases from J, leaving 3 bases between. The germline V gene has CDR1 SGHTA and CDR2 FQGNSA. The CDR3 spells CASSLAYTDTQYF. The DNA of the CDR3 is TGTGCCAGCAGCTTAGCGTACACAGATACGCAGTATTTT. The complete variable domain, with remaining parts taken from reference TRBV7-2 and TRBJ2-3, reads GAGVSQSPSNKVTEKGKDVELRCDPISGHTALYWYRQSLGQGLEFLIYFQGNSAPDKSGLPSDRFSAERTGGSVSTLTIQRTQQEDSAVYLCASSLAYTDTQYFGPGTRLTVL.

This chain uses TRBV7-6 with TRBJ2-7, with D possibly being TRBD2 (6 bases). Trimming took 0 bases from V and 0 from J, leaving 18 bases between them. CDR1 and CDR2 from the germline V gene are SGHVS and FNYEAQ. The CDR3 length is 18 residues. CDR3 loop: CASSLAPLGGVSSYEQYF. For the CDR3, the DNA is TGTGCCAGCAGCTTAGCCCCCTTGGGCGGGGTAAGCTCCTACGAGCAGTACTTC.

This chain links TRBV7-8 with TRBJ1-1, with 7 bases that match TRBD1. With 3 bases clipped from V and 1 base from J, the junction kept 2 bases outside the gene matches. The CDR3 runs to 14 residues. The germline V gene has CDR1 SGHVS and CDR2 FQNEAQ. CDR3 region: CASSLDRTNTEAFF. The CDR3 nucleotides are TGTGCCAGCAGCTTGGACAGGACGAACACTGAAGCTTTCTTT.

The chain uses TRBV5-1 and TRBJ1-3; no definite D call. V was trimmed by 0 bases and J by 4 bases, leaving 14 bases between them. From germline, CDR1 is SGHRS and CDR2 YFSETQ. This CDR3 is 16 amino acids long. In nucleotides, the CDR3 is TGCGCCAGCAGCTTGGAGCGAACGACCGCCGGAAACACCATATATTTT. Its translation is CASSLERTTAGNTIYF.

The chain carries TRBV9 and TRBJ2-5; 8 bases are a match to TRBD1. Trimming took 6 bases from V and 6 from J; bases not matched to a gene: 13. The CDR3 has 15 amino acids. Germline values: CDR1 SGDLS, CDR2 YYNGEE. In DNA form, the CDR3 reads TGTGCCAGCAACAACTACGGACAGGGAGGACAGACCCAGTACTTC. This translates into CASNNYGQGGQTQYF.

The chain recombines TRBV2 with TRBJ1-1, with 7 bases lining up with TRBD1. The V segment lost 7 bases and the J segment 4 bases; nucleotides outside the gene matches: 6. There are 13 residues in the CDR3. Germline V lookup: CDR1 SNHLY, CDR2 FYNNEI. DNA of the CDR3: TGTGCCAGCACCCGACAGGGAGGCACTGAAGCTTTCTTT. This codes for CASTRQGGTEAFF.

This clone has only a few counts. This chain joins TRBV6-5 and TRBJ2-5, with D tentatively TRBD2 (7 bases). CDR3 length: 13 residues. V was cut by 5 bases and J by 3 bases, with 10 bases left in between. Looked up from germline, CDR1 is MNHEY and CDR2 is SVGAGI. CDR3 in amino acids: CASSGGAEETQYF. CDR3 DNA: TGTGCCAGCAGTGGGGGGGCCGAAGAGACCCAGTACTTC.

This clone has just a few counts. The chain combines TRBV18 with TRBJ1-1; D possibly corresponds to TRBD1 (5 bases). The CDR3 sequence is 14 residues long. Germline V gene lookup returns CDR1 KGHSH and CDR2 LQKENI. V was trimmed by 4 bases and J by 4 bases, leaving 13 bases between them. The CDR3 reads CASSHRGRGTEAFF. As DNA, the CDR3 is TGTGCCAGCTCACATAGGGGTAGGGGCACTGAAGCTTTCTTT. Full variable domain (missing parts from reference TRBV18 and TRBJ1-1): NAGVMQNPRHLVRRRGQEARLRCSPMKGHSHVYWYRQLPEEGLKFMVYLQKENIIDESGMPKERFSAEFPKEGPSILRIQQVVRGDSAAYFCASSHRGRGTEAFFGQGTRLTVV.

The chain combines TRBV29-1 with TRBJ1-1, with D hard to call. The CDR3 extends over 12 amino acids. The V end lost 2 bases, the J end lost 11 bases, and 15 bases lay between the germline ends. The germline gives CDR1 SQVTM, CDR2 ANQGSEA. The CDR3 loop reads CSVELSDVGAFF. The CDR3 nucleotides read TGCAGCGTTGAATTGTCCGACGTGGGGGCTTTCTTT.

This sequence joins TRBV19 and TRBJ2-2, with 7 bases lining up with TRBD1. This CDR3 comprises 13 residues. Germline CDR1 LNHDA, CDR2 SQIVND (reference sequence). V lost 3 bases and J lost 10; bases outside the gene matches: 5. CDR3 bases: TGTGCCAGTAGTATTCAGGGGGTAGCGGAGCTGTTTTTT. Amino acid sequence: CASSIQGVAELFF.